This T cell receptor (beta chain) originates from a study of shared clonotypes between healthy human individuals. The CD8 memory fraction combined CD45RO+ cells with TemRA cells (CCR7-negative CD45RA+). It was at deep level that the assay was run. Replicate PCRs from sorted subsets contained roughly 190 ng DNA, which is 29,000 or so T cell genomes. The protocol was immunoSEQ multiplex PCR, while the TCRdb copy is restricted to in-frame clones and leaves out a portion. The sample lists 400,000 or so clones, just over 95% occurring once. Comment on this clone: What it binds is unknown.

Study-wide findings and caveats: The diversity represented, both genetic and in exposure history, was limited by few donors.

Per the germline V gene, CDR1 is MRHNA and CDR2 is SNTAGT. The CDR3 is 13 amino acids. V was cut by 6 bases and J by 4 bases, with 12 bases left in between. This rearrangement joins TRBV6-4 to TRBJ1-1, with TRBD1 as a possible D gene (5 bases). The sample comprised memory CD8+ T cells sorted from blood. The subset here: CD45RO+ cells pooled with CCR7-negative TemRA cells. The TCR comes from a man aged 25 to 45 in good health. In nucleotides, the CDR3 is TGTGCCAGCAGAGCAGGGCTGGGCACTGAAGCTTTCTTT. This gives the protein CASRAGLGTEAFF.